The T cell receptor beta chain under discussion was sequenced for a study of T cell responses to AZD1222 COVID-19 vaccine. Findings and limits, study-wide: Across the whole spike, CD4 TCRs peaked at regions 160-218 and 743-854.

The V end lost 8 bases, the J end lost 5 bases, and 19 bases lay between the germline ends. This CDR3 spans 16 amino acids. Germline lookup yields CDR1 MDHEN and CDR2 SYDVKM. Turning to this clone: What it binds is unknown.

Measured with immunoSEQ multiplex PCR; TCRdb has only the in-frame clones, and not every one. The sample contains about 140,000 clones, roughly nine tenths of which appear only once. The receptor was isolated from an adult in good health. The sequencing here drew on peripheral blood, taken on day 0 of AZD1222 vaccination. The chain has TRBV28 and TRBJ1-6; D remains unclear. The CDR3 spells CASLRPGRANNSPLHF. CDR3 nucleotides: TGTGCCAGCTTACGGCCGGGCCGGGCTAATAATTCACCCCTCCACTTT.